This TCR beta chain was sequenced during a study of cytomegalovirus exposure and HLA in healthy donors. Study summary: The 120 or so validation repertoires were produced on the same platform as the 670 or so repertoires of the first cohort. This was reported in a later analysis.

Germline loops: CDR1 SNHLY, CDR2 FYNNEI. Between the trimmed V and J ends, which lost 1 base and 2 bases, there was a span of 9 bases. The CDR3 totals 15 residues. Method: immunoSEQ multiplex PCR; TCRdb's copy keeps in-frame clones and lacks some. The sample contains over 75,000 clones, under 95% of which appear only once. Notes on the study in general: The investigators catalogued 150 to 200 TCR beta chains as cytomegalovirus-associated. TCR clusters originating in the first cohort tended to co-occur in the 120 validation repertoires, according to a later analysis.

As for this clone: As yet, its antigen is unknown.

The origin of this receptor is a man aged 25-45 years in good health and CMV-seronegative. The sample was PBMCs. This rearrangement joins TRBV2 to TRBJ1-3; D uncertain. CDR3 coding DNA: TGTGCCAGCAGTGAAGGGGCAGGCGCTGGAAACACCATATATTTT. Its translation: CASSEGAGAGNTIYF.